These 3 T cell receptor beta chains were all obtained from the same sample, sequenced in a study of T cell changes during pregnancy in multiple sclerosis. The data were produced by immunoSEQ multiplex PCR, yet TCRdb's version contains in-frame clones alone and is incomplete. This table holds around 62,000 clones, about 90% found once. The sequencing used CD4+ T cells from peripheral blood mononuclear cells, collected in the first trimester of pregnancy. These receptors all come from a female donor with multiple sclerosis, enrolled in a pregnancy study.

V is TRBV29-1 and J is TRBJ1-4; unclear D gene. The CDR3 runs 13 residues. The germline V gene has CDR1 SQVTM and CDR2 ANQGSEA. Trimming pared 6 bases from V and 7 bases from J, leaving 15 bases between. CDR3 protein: CSVRLRAVEKLFF. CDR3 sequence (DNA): TGCAGCGTCCGTCTAAGAGCGGTTGAAAAACTGTTTTTT. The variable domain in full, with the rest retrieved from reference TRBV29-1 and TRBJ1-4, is SAVISQKPSRDICQRGTSLTIQCQVDSQVTMMFWYRQQPGQSLTLIATANQGSEATYESGFVIDKFPISRPNLTFSTLTVSNMSPEDSSIYLCSVRLRAVEKLFFGSGTQLSVL.

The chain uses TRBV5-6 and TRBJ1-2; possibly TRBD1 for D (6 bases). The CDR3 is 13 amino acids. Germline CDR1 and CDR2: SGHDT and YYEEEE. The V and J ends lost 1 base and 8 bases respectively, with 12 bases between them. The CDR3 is CASSLNREKGYTF. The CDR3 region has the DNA TGTGCCAGCAGCTTGAACAGGGAAAAAGGCTACACCTTC.

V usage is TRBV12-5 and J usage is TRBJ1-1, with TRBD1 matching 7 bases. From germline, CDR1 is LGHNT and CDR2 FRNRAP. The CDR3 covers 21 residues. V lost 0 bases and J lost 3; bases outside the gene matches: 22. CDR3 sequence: CASGLVPAGQVQRITDTEAFF. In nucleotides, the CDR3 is TGTGCTAGTGGTTTGGTCCCGGCTGGACAGGTTCAACGAATTACGGACACTGAAGCTTTCTTT.